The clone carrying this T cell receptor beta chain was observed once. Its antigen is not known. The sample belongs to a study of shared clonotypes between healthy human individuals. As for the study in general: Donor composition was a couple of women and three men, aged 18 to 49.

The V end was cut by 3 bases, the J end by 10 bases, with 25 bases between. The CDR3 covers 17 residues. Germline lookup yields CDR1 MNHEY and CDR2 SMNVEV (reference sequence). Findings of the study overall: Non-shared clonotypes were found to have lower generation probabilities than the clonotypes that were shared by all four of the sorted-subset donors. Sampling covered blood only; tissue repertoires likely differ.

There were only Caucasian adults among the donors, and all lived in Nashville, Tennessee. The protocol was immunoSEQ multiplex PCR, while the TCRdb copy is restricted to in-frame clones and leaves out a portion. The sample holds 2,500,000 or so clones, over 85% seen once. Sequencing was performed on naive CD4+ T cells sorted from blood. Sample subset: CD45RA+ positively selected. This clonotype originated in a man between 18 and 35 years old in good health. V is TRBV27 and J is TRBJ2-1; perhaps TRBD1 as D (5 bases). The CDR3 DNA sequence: TGTGCCAGCAGTTTGCAGGCAGGCGGCTGGACACAATACGAGCAGTTCTTC. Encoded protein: CASSLQAGGWTQYEQFF.